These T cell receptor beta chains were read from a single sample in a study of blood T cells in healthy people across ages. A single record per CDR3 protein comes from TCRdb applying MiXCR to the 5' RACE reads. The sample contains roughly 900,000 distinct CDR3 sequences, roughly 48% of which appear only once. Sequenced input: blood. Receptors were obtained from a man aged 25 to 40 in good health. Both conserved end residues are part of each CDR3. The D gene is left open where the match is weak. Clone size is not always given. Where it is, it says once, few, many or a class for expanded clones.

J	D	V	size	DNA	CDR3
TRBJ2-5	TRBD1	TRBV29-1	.	TGCAGCGTTGTACAGGGGGCAGGAGAGACCCAGTACTTC	CSVVQGAGETQYF
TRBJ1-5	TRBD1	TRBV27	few	TGTGCCAGCAGTAAACAGGGGAGCAATCAGCCCCAGCATTTT	CASSKQGSNQPQHF
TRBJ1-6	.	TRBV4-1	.	TGCGCCAGCAGCCAAGAAATTCAGAGCTCCTATAATTCACCCCTCCACTTT	CASSQEIQSSYNSPLHF
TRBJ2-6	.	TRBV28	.	TGTGCCAGCAGTGGCAGGAAACTGTATCCTGGGGCCAACGTCCTGACTTTC	CASSGRKLYPGANVLTF
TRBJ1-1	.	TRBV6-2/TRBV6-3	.	TGTGCCAGCAGGAAAACTTCTCAGAACACTGAAGCTTTCTTT	CASRKTSQNTEAFF
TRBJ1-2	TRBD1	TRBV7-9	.	TGTGCCAGCAGCAACCGGACAGGGTTCTCTGGCTACACCTTC	CASSNRTGFSGYTF
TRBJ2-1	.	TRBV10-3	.	TGTGCCATCAGTGAAGGGGGAACAGGGAAAGAGACCCAGTTCTTC	CAISEGGTGKETQFF
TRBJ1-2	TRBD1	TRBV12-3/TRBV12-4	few	TGTGCCAGCACCGGACAGGGGCGTATCTACACCTTC	CASTGQGRIYTF
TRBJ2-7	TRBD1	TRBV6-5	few	TGTGCCAGCAGTTACACAGGGGGTTACTACGAGCAGTACTTC	CASSYTGGYYEQYF
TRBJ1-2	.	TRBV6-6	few	TGTGCCAGCAGTTACGATGAGAACTATGGCTACACCTTC	CASSYDENYGYTF
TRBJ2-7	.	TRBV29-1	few	TGCAGCGTTGAAGGTAACGGGATTTACGAGCAGTACTTC	CSVEGNGIYEQYF
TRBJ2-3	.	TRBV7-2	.	TGTGCCAGCAGCTGGCAATCGCTCTACACAGATACGCAGTATTTT	CASSWQSLYTDTQYF
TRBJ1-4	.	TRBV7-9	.	TGTGCCAGCAGCCAAGACTCAACTAATGAAAAACTGTTTTTT	CASSQDSTNEKLFF
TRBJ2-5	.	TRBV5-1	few	TGCGCCAGCACGGGCCAAGGGAGTGAGACCCAGTACTTC	CASTGQGSETQYF
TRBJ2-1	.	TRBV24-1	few	TGTGCCACCAGTGACGGGACGGCCAGCTCCTACAATGAGCAGTTCTTC	CATSDGTASSYNEQFF
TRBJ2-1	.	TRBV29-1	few	TGCAGCGTTGAAGAGCCCTCTAGGGTAGGGAATGAGCAGTTCTTC	CSVEEPSRVGNEQFF
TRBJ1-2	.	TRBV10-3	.	TGTGCCATCAGTCCGAGGACGGCTAACTATGGCTACACCTTC	CAISPRTANYGYTF
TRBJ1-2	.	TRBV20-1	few	TGCAGTGCTAGAGTCCCAGGGCAGGTGGATGGCTACACCTTC	CSARVPGQVDGYTF
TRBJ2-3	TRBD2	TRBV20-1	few	TGCAGTGCGCCCCTCCCGGGGGGGTCCCCAGATACGCAGTATTTT	CSAPLPGGSPDTQYF
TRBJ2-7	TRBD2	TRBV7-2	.	TGTGCCAGCAGCTCCCAGCGGGGTAGCTCCTACGAGCAGTACTTC	CASSSQRGSSYEQYF
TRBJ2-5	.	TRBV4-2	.	TGTGCCAGCAGCCAGCAGGAAGGCTGGCGAGGAGAGACCCAGTACTTC	CASSQQEGWRGETQYF
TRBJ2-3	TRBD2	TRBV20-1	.	TGCAGTGCTAGGGGTGGTGGGCTAGCGGGGGCCCGCACAGATACGCAGTATTTT	CSARGGGLAGARTDTQYF
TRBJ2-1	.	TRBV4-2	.	TGTGCCAGCAGCCAAGACGCGCATGAGCAGTTCTTC	CASSQDAHEQFF
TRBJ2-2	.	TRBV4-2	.	TGTGCCAGCAGCCAAGATCTTGGACTTTCCACCAGGGAGCTGTTTTTT	CASSQDLGLSTRELFF
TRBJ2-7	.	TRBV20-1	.	TGCAGTGCCTATGACATCTCCTACGAGCAGTACTTC	CSAYDISYEQYF
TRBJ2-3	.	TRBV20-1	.	TGCAGTGCTTCAGGCTGGAGTGGCCCAGATACGCAGTATTTT	CSASGWSGPDTQYF
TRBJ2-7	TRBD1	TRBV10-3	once	TGTGCCATCAGTGACTTTCTTTTAACGGACAGGGTAGCTAGCGAGCAGTACTTC	CAISDFLLTDRVASEQYF
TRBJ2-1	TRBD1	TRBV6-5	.	TGTGCCAGCAGTGACGGGACAGGGGGCTTTGAGCAGTTCTTC	CASSDGTGGFEQFF
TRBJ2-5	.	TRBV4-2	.	TGTGCCAGCAGCGCACAAGCAGGGGAAGGGGAGACCCAGTACTTC	CASSAQAGEGETQYF
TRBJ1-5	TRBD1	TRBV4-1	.	TGCGCCAGCAGCCAAGATCGGGGCGGACAGGTGGAAAATCAGCCCCAGCATTTT	CASSQDRGGQVENQPQHF